Included here is one T cell receptor beta chain sequence, with context. The target antigen is unknown. TCRdb recomputed calls from the 5' RACE reads with MiXCR, one row per CDR3 protein. The data hold 350,000 to 400,000 distinct CDR3 sequences, with about 28% observed a single time. The entry originates in a study of identical twins' blood T cells. Study outcomes and limitations: Each donor's most abundant TCRbeta clonotypes shared more CDR3 sequences with her twin than unrelated donors.

CDR3 length: 11 residues. J lost 8 bases, V lost 10 bases, and 3 bases had no gene match. CDR1 is LNHDA and CDR2 is SQIVND in the germline V gene (reference sequence). The chain uses TRBV19 and TRBJ1-4; 8 bases are shared with TRBD1. The specimen was PBMCs. The TCR originated in a woman aged 18 to 50 in good health. This CDR3 is CATGDREKLFF. The CDR3 coding sequence is TGTGCCACTGGGGACAGGGAAAAACTGTTTTTT.